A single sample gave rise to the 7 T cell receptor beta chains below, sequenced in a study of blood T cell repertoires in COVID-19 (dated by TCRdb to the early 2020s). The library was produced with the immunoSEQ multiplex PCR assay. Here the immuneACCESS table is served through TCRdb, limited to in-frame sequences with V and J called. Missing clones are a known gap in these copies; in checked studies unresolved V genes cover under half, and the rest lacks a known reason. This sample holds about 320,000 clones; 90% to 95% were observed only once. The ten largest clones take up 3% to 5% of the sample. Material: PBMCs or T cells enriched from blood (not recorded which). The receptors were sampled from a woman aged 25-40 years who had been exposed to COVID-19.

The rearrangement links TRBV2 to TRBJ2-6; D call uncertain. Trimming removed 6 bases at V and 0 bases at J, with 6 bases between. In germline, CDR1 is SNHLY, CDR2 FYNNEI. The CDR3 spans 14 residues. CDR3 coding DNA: TGTGCCAGCAGCGCCGGCTCTGGGGCCAACGTCCTGACTTTC. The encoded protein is CASSAGSGANVLTF.

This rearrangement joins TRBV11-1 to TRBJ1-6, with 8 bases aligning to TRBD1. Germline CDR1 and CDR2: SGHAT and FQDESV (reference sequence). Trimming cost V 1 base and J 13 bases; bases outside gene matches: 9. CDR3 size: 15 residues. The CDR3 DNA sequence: TGTGCCAGCAGCTTAGGAGGACAGGGATTGTCTCCCCTCCACTTT. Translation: CASSLGGQGLSPLHF.

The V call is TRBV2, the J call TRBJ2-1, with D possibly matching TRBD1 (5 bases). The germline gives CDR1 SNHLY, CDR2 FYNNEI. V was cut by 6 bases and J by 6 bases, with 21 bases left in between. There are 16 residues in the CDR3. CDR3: CASRSRADGILNEQFF. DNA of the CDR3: TGTGCCAGCAGGTCCAGGGCGGACGGTATACTCAATGAGCAGTTCTTC.

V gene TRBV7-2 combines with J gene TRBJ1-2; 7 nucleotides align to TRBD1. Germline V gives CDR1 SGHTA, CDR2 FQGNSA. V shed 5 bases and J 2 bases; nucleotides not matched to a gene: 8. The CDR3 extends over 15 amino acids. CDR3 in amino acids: CASSPGQYRNYGYTF. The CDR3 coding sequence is TGTGCCAGCAGCCCGGGACAGTACCGAAACTATGGCTACACCTTC.

The CDR3 nucleotides read TGTGCCAGCAGTGAACAGAGCGGGGGGGCCAGGTATGAGCAGTTCTTC. Protein: CASSEQSGGARYEQFF. The chain recombines TRBV25-1 with TRBJ2-1; 10 bases align to TRBD2. CDR1 is MGHDK, CDR2 SYGVNS, per germline. The length of the CDR3 is 16 residues. After removal of 2 bases from V and 8 bases from J, the junction contained 9 bases not matched to a gene. Using reference TRBV25-1 and TRBJ2-1 for the parts outside the CDR3, the full variable domain is EADIYQTPRYLVIGTGKKITLECSQTMGHDKMYWYQQDPGMELHLIHYSYGVNSTEKGDLSSESTVSRIRTEHFPLTLESARPSHTSQYLCASSEQSGGARYEQFFGPGTRLTVL.

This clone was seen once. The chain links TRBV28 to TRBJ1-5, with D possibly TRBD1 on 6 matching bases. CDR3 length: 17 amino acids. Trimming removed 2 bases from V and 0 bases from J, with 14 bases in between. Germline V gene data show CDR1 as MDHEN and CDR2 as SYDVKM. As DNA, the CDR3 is TGTGCCAGCAGTTTAAGGGGGGGAAGATATAGCAATCAGCCCCAGCATTTT. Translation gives CASSLRGGRYSNQPQHF.

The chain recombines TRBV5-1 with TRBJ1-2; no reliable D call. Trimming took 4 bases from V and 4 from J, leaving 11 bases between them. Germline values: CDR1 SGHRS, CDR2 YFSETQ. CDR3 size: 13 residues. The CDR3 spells CASSNEGIYGYTF. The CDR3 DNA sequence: TGCGCCAGCAGCAACGAGGGTATCTATGGCTACACCTTC.